The clone carrying this TCR beta chain was seen just once. With 60 Vbeta and 13 Jbeta primers, the PCR was carried out. Here immunoSEQ multiplex PCR was the method, and the copy in TCRdb shows in-frame clones only, minus some. The table lists 150,000 to 200,000 clones, roughly 87% of them singletons. This record comes from a study of cytomegalovirus exposure and HLA in healthy donors. Germline-derived CDR1 and CDR2 are MNHEY and SVGAGI. This CDR3 has 15 amino acids. The ends lost 6 bases at V and 2 bases at J; junction bases unmatched: 7. The specimen was PBMCs. V usage is TRBV6-5 and J usage is TRBJ1-1, with TRBD1 matching 9 bases. The clonotype originates from a man aged 40-55 years in good health and CMV-seronegative. The chain's CDR3 is CASRSQGARNTEAFF. CDR3 sequence (DNA): TGTGCCAGCAGGTCACAGGGGGCGCGAAACACTGAAGCTTTCTTT.